The clone carrying this TCR beta chain has a count of ten or more. Its antigen is as yet unknown. This sample was taken from a study of T cells in Graves' hyperthyroidism and ophthalmopathy. The study's findings and limits: Median prediction lead before ophthalmopathy onset was 6.5 months with the model. Ophthalmopathy was told apart from stable hyperthyroidism by a 13 V-J model.

Amplification targeted TCR beta CDR3 regions from RNA transcripts. The TCR CDR3 was amplified in a first-round RT-PCR using the HTBI primer set. TCRdb fed the multiplex PCR reads into MiXCR, producing one record per CDR3 protein. The table shows 500,000 to 650,000 distinct CDR3 sequences, with over 15% occurring only once. In germline, CDR1 is SGHTA, CDR2 FQGNSA. The CDR3 consists of 12 residues. V lost 1 base to trimming and J lost 7 bases, with 7 bases between them. This chain joins TRBV7-2 and TRBJ1-1; D is unclear. The clonotype comes from a young woman with Graves' ophthalmopathy. Input material: blood. The CDR3 reads CASSLDLVEAFF. In nucleotides, the CDR3 is TGTGCCAGCAGCTTAGACCTTGTTGAAGCTTTCTTT.